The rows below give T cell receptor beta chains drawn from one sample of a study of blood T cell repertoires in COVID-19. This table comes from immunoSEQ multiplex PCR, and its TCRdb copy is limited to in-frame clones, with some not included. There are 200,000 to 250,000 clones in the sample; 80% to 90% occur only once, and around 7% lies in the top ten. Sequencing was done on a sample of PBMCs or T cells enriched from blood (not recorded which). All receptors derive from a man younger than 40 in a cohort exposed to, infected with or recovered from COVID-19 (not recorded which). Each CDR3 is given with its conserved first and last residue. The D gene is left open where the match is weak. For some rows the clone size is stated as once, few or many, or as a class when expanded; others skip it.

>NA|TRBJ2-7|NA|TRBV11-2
TGTGCCAGCAGCTTTTCGAGGGCCCCTTACTACGAGCAGTACTTC
CASSFSRAPYYEQYF
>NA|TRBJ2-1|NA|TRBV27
TGTGCCAGCAGTCAACAGCGGAATGAGCAGTTCTTC
CASSQQRNEQFF
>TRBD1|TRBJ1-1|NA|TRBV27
TGTGCCAGCAGTCCGTCACAGGGGGCACATGAGGAAGCTTTCTTT
CASSPSQGAHEEAFF
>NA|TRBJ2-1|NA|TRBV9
TGTGCCAGCAGCGTAGTCCCGAGGAATGAGCAGTTCTTC
CASSVVPRNEQFF
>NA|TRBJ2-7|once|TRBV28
TGTGCCAGCAGTTTCCTTAGTAAACCCTACTCCTACGAGCAGTACTTC
CASSFLSKPYSYEQYF
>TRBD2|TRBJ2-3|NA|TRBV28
TGTGCCAGCAGCCCCGGGGGACTAGTTACAGATACGCAGTATTTT
CASSPGGLVTDTQYF
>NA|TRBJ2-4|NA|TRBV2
TGTGCCAGCAGTGGAATCCTCTTCGGGATGCGGCGGTACTTC
CASSGILFGMRRYF
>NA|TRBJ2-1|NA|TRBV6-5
TGTGCCAGCAGTTACCGAGGCAATGAGCAGTTCTTC
CASSYRGNEQFF
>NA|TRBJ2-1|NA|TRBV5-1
TGCGCCAGCAGCCACGGGAATGAGCAGTTCTTC
CASSHGNEQFF
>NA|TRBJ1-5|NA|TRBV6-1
TGTGCCAGCAGTGAAACGCCAGAATCTAATCAGCCCCAGCATTTT
CASSETPESNQPQHF